Shown below are 16 T cell receptor beta chains from a single sample sequenced in a study of metastatic and nonmetastatic thyroid tumors. None of the patients had undergone any treatment ahead of thyroid surgery. TCRdb re-analyzed the PCR reads using MiXCR. The table lists thousands of clones, approximately 30% of them singletons. The sequencing input was adjacent normal tissue. Receptor source: a male donor with papillary thyroid cancer or a benign thyroid nodule (not recorded which). Some clones in this sample may be carry-over from other donors' samples.

The chain couples TRBV20-1 to TRBJ2-7; D not certain. Germline CDR1 reads DFQATT; CDR2 reads SNEGSKA (reference sequence). The ends were cut back, 6 bases at V and 2 bases at J, with 14 bases in the middle. The CDR3 totals 13 residues. Here the CDR3 DNA reads TGCAGTGCCTATACGGGCTTAACCTACGAGCAGTACTTC. It translates to CSAYTGLTYEQYF.

This clone was detected only a few times. This chain connects TRBV6-6 to TRBJ1-6, with 9 bases matching TRBD1. This CDR3 comprises 14 residues. CDR1 and CDR2 (germline): MNHNY, SVGAGI (reference sequence). V lost 2 bases, J lost 9 bases, and 2 bases stayed unmatched. The DNA for the CDR3 is TGTGCCAGCAGTTACGAACAGGGGGCTTCACCCCTCCACTTT. It translates to CASSYEQGASPLHF.

This clone occurred many times. A much larger clonotype is one base distant, so this may be a read error. The chain recombines TRBV5-1 with TRBJ1-1; TRBD1 is a possible D gene (5 bases). The CDR3 runs to 14 residues. Per germline, CDR1 SGHRS and CDR2 YFSETQ. In DNA form, the CDR3 reads TGCGCCAGCGCCGATAGGGGAAGGAGCACTGAAGCTTCCTTT. Amino acids: CASADRGRSTEASF.

This chain connects TRBV11-3 to TRBJ1-6; D unresolved. Germline assignment: CDR1 SGHNT and CDR2 YENEEA. With 0 bases removed from V and 4 bases from J, the gap between germline ends came to 4 bases. This CDR3 is 14 amino acids long. The CDR3 spells CASSLEQYNSPLHF. The CDR3 DNA is TGTGCCAGCAGCTTAGAACAGTATAATTCACCCCTCCACTTT.

The chain employs TRBV12-5 and TRBJ1-2, with 10 nucleotides matching TRBD1. Looked up from germline, CDR1 is LGHNT and CDR2 is FRNRAP. With V trimmed by 4 bases and J by 6 bases, 5 bases remained unmatched. This CDR3 is built from 14 residues. The CDR3 loop is CASGSTGTGDGYTF. The DNA for the CDR3 is TGTGCTAGTGGTTCTACCGGGACAGGGGATGGCTACACCTTC.

In DNA, the CDR3 is TGCAGTGCTGGGGAACCTCTTTCTAACTATGGCTACACCTTC. This translates into CSAGEPLSNYGYTF. This rearrangement joins TRBV20-1 to TRBJ1-2; D remains ambiguous. The ends were cut back, 5 bases at V and 0 bases at J, with 13 bases in the middle. CDR1 and CDR2 from the germline V gene are DFQATT and SNEGSKA (reference sequence). There are 14 residues in the CDR3.

The chain uses TRBV6-6 and TRBJ2-1, with unresolved D. The germline V gene encodes CDR1 MNHNY and CDR2 SVGAGI (reference sequence). V lost 0 bases, J lost 4 bases, and 7 bases lay in between. This CDR3 spans 14 amino acids. This CDR3 is CASSYSSSYNEQFF. CDR3 coding DNA: TGTGCCAGCAGTTACTCTAGCTCTTACAATGAGCAGTTCTTC.

V and J are TRBV20-1 and TRBJ1-1, with D uncertain. Germline CDR1 is DFQATT and CDR2 is SNEGSKA (reference sequence). The CDR3 spans 12 residues. Trimming cost V 6 bases and J 8 bases, with 16 bases left between them. Here the CDR3 reads CSAPTVGAEAFF. DNA of the CDR3: TGCAGTGCCCCCACCGTGGGAGCCGAAGCTTTCTTT.

On this clone itself: Mismatch with germline at one junction end may stem from a read error. This chain links TRBV30 with TRBJ1-1; tentatively, D is TRBD1 (5 bases). CDR1 and CDR2 from the germline V gene are GTSNPN and SVGIG (reference sequence). The length of the CDR3 is 13 residues. Here the CDR3 reads CAWSRGMNTEAFF. The CDR3, as DNA: TGCGCCTGGAGTCGGGGGATGAACACTGAAGCTTTCTTT.

This clone has a handful of counts. V is TRBV6-2 or TRBV6-3 and J is TRBJ2-1; D gene uncertain. From germline, CDR1 is MNHEY and CDR2 SVGEGT. The CDR3 is made up of 16 amino acids. V shed 0 bases and J shed 0 bases, with 9 bases lying between them. The DNA for the CDR3 is TGTGCCAGCAGTTACTCGTTACTTAGCTCCTACAATGAGCAGTTCTTC. This sequence encodes CASSYSLLSSYNEQFF.

This clone was recorded a few times. The genes are TRBV27 and TRBJ2-7, with D hard to call. In germline, CDR1 is MNHEY, CDR2 SMNVEV (reference sequence). This CDR3 contains 11 residues. V gave up 10 bases and J gave up 5 bases, with 12 bases separating them. CDR3: CAIAKGNEQYF. CDR3 bases: TGTGCCATCGCCAAGGGAAACGAGCAGTACTTC.

This clone was seen a few times. The V call is TRBV6-2 or TRBV6-3, the J call TRBJ2-3; D gene uncertain. CDR3 length: 11 residues. Germline CDR1 MNHEY, CDR2 SVGEGT. V was pared by 2 bases and J by 6 bases, with 3 bases between. The CDR3, as DNA: TGTGCCAGCAGTTACGTGGATACGCAGTATTTT. Translation gives CASSYVDTQYF.

This clone was found a few times. The chain combines TRBV27 with TRBJ1-2; the D gene is possibly TRBD1 (6 bases). Trimming cost V 2 bases and J 6 bases, with 16 bases left between them. Germline CDR1 is MNHEY and CDR2 is SMNVEV (reference sequence). The CDR3 covers 15 residues. The CDR3 here is CASSLSRWTADGYTF. The CDR3 DNA reads TGTGCCAGCAGTTTAAGTAGGTGGACAGCCGATGGCTACACCTTC.

The rearrangement joins TRBV5-6 to TRBJ2-3; TRBD2 matches 11 bases. The V gene's germline CDR1 is SGHDT and CDR2 YYEEEE. J was trimmed by 7 bases and V by 8 bases; bases with no gene match: 12. The CDR3 is made up of 15 amino acids. The CDR3 here is CASHLTSGVGHTQYF. The CDR3 DNA is TGTGCCAGTCACCTGACTAGCGGGGTGGGGCATACGCAGTATTTT.

The rearrangement links TRBV24-1 to TRBJ2-2; possible D gene TRBD1, 5 bases. The CDR3 totals 15 residues. Germline V gene sequence: CDR1 KGHDR, CDR2 SFDVKD. V was shortened by 4 bases and J by 5 bases, with 13 bases between the two germline ends. This CDR3 reads CATSEGVLGTGELFF. CDR3 bases: TGTGCCACCAGTGAAGGGGTGCTGGGGACCGGGGAGCTGTTTTTT.

V is TRBV10-3 and J is TRBJ2-7; perhaps TRBD1 as D (5 bases). The CDR3 consists of 14 residues. V shed 0 bases and J shed 6 bases, with 12 bases lying between them. Germline V gene data show CDR1 as ENHRY and CDR2 as SYGVKD. The CDR3 nucleotides are TGTGCCATCAGTGAGTCGACTCAGGGTTCCGAGCAGTACTTC. Translating gives CAISESTQGSEQYF.